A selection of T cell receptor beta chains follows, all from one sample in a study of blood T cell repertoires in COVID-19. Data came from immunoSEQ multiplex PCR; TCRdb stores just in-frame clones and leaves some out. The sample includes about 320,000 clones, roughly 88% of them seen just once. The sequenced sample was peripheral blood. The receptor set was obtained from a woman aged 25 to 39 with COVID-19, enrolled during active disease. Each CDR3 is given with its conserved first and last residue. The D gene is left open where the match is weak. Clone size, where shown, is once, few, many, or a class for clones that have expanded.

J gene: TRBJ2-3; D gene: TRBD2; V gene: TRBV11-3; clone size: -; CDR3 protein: CASSSTRLAGDTDTQYF; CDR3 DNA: TGTGCCAGCAGCTCGACCCGACTAGCGGGGGACACAGATACGCAGTATTTT
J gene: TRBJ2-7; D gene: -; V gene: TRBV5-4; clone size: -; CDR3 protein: CASSLETNWDEQYF; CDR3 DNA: TGTGCCAGCAGCTTGGAAACTAACTGGGACGAGCAGTACTTC
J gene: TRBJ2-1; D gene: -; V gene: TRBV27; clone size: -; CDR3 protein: CASSFGQYNEQFF; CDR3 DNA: TGTGCCAGCAGTTTCGGACAATACAATGAGCAGTTCTTC
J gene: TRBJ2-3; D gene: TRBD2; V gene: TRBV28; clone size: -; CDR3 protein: CASSPRTGGSSNTQYF; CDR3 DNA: TGTGCCAGCAGTCCCCGGACGGGCGGGAGTTCAAATACGCAGTATTTT
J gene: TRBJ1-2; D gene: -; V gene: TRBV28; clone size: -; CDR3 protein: CASSLLGARGYTF; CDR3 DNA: TGTGCCAGCAGTTTATTGGGGGCGAGGGGCTACACCTTC
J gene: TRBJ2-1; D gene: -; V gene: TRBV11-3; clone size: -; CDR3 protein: CASSPRTGYNEQFF; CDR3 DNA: TGTGCCAGCAGCCCGCGGACTGGCTACAATGAGCAGTTCTTC
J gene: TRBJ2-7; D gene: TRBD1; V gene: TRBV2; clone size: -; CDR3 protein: CASTGGQGIDEQYF; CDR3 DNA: TGTGCCAGCACTGGGGGACAGGGGATCGACGAGCAGTACTTC
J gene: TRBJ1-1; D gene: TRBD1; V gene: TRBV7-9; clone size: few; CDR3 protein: CASSSPGQGVPEAFF; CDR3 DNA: TGTGCCAGCAGCTCACCGGGACAGGGTGTTCCTGAAGCTTTCTTT
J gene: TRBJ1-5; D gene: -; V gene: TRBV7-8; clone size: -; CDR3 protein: CASWAGATNQPQHF; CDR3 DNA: TGTGCCAGCTGGGCAGGGGCTACAAATCAGCCCCAGCATTTT
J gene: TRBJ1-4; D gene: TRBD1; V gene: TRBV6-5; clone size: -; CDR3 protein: CASSSGTGGDGKLFF; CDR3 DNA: TGTGCCAGCAGCTCAGGGACAGGGGGCGACGGAAAACTGTTTTTT
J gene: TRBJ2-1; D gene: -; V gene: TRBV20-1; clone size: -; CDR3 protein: CSAAPGVEQFF; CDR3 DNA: TGCAGTGCAGCCCCCGGGGTTGAGCAGTTCTTC
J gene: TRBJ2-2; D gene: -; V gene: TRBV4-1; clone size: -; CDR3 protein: CASSPVGGTGELFF; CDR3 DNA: TGCGCCAGCAGCCCCGTAGGGGGCACCGGGGAGCTGTTTTTT
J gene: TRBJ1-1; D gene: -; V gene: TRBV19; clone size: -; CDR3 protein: CASSIGGIADTEAFF; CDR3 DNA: TGTGCCAGTAGTATCGGAGGGATCGCGGACACTGAAGCTTTCTTT
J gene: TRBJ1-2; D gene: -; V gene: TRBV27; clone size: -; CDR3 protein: CASSRTVNYGYTF; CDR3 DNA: TGTGCCAGCAGTAGGACAGTGAACTATGGCTACACCTTC
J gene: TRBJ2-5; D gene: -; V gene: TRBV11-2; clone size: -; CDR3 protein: CASSLTGGLETQYF; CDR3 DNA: TGTGCCAGCAGCTTAACGGGGGGCCTTGAGACCCAGTACTTC
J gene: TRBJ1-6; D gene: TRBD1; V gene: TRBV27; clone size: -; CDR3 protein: CASSLATGPSPLHF; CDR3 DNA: TGTGCCAGCAGTTTAGCGACAGGGCCTTCACCCCTCCACTTT
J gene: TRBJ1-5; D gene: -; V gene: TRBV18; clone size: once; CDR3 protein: CASSPLNRVESQPQHF; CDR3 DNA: TGTGCCAGCTCACCTCTTAACAGGGTCGAAAGTCAGCCCCAGCATTTT
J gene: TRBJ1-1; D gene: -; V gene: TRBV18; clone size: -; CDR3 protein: CASSPRRENTEAFF; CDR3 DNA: TGTGCCAGCTCACCGAGACGGGAGAACACTGAAGCTTTCTTT
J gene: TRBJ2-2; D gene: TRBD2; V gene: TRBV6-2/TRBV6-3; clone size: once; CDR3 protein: CASSQERGANTGELFF; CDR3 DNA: TGTGCCAGCAGCCAAGAGCGGGGGGCTAACACCGGGGAGCTGTTTTTT
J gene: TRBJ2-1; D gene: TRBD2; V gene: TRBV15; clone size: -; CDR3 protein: CATSLTLAGAPGNEQFF; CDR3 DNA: TGTGCCACCAGCCTAACTTTAGCGGGGGCGCCGGGGAATGAGCAGTTCTTC
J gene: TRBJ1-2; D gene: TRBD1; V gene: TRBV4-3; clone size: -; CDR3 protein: CASSHGTGGANYGYTF; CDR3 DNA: TGCGCCAGCAGCCATGGTACAGGGGGAGCTAACTATGGCTACACCTTC
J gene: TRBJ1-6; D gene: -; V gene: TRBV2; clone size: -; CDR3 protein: CASLQAAAGIYSPLHF; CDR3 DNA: TGTGCCAGCTTACAAGCGGCCGCGGGCATTTATTCACCCCTCCACTTT
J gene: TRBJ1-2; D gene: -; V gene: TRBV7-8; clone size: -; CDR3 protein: CASSLNQEIYGYTF; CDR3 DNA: TGTGCCAGCAGCTTGAATCAGGAAATTTATGGCTACACCTTC
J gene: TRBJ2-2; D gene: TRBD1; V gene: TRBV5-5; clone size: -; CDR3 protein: CASSSDRGPVIRWTGELFF; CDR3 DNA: TGTGCCAGCAGCTCTGACAGGGGGCCGGTGATACGCTGGACCGGGGAGCTGTTTTTT
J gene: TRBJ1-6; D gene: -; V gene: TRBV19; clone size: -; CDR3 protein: CASSIQGFNSPLHF; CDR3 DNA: TGTGCCAGTAGTATTCAGGGGTTTAATTCACCCCTCCACTTT